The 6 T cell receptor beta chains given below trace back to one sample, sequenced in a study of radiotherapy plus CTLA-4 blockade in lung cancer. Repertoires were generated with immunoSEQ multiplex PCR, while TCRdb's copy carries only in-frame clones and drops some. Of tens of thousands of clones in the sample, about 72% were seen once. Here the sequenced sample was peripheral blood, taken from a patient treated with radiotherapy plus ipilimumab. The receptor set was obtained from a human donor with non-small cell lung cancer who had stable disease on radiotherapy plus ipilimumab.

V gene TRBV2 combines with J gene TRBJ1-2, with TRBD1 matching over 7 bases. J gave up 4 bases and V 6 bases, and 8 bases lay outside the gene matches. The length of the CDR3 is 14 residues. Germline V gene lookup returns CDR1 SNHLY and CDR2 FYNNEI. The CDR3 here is CASRKTGIPYGYTF. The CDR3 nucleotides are TGTGCCAGCAGGAAGACAGGGATCCCCTATGGCTACACCTTC.

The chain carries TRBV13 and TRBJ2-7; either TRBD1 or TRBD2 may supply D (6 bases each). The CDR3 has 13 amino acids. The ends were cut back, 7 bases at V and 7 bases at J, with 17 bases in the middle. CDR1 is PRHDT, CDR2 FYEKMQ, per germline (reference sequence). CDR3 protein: CASNVAGAGEQYF. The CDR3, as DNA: TGTGCCAGCAACGTCGCAGGGGCGGGGGAGCAGTACTTC.

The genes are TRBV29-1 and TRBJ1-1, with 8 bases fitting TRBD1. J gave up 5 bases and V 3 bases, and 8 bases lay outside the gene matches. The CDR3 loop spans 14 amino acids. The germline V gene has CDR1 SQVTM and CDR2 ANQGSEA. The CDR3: CSVEGQGAKTEAFF. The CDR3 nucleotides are TGCAGCGTTGAGGGCCAGGGGGCGAAAACTGAAGCTTTCTTT.

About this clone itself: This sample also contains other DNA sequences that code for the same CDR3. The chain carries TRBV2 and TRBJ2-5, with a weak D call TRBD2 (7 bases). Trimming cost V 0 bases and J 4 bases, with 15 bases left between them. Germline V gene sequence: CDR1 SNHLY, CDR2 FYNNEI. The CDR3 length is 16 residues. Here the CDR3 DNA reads TGTGCCAGCAGTGAAGCGCAAGGGGGGGGAGGAGAGACCCAGTACTTC. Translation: CASSEAQGGGGETQYF.

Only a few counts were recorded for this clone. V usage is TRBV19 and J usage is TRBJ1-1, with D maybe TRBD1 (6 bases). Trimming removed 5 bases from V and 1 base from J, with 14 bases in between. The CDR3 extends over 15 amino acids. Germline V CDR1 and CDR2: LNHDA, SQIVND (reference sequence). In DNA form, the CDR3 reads TGTGCCAGTAGTGGACAGTCCTGGGGGAACACTGAAGCTTTCTTT. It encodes CASSGQSWGNTEAFF.

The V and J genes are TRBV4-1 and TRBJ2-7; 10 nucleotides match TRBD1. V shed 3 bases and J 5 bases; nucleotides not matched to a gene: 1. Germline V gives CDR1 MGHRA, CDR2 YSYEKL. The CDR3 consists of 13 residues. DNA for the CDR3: TGCGCCAGCAGCCAGGGACAGGGGCACGAGCAGTACTTC. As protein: CASSQGQGHEQYF.